The rows below give T cell receptor beta chains drawn from one sample of a study of blood T cell repertoires in COVID-19. Clones were read by immunoSEQ multiplex PCR, and TCRdb kept only the in-frame ones, dropping some. The sample includes around 300,000 clones, around 90% seen only once; the top ten take 2% to 2.5%. What was sequenced was peripheral blood. The source is a middle-aged man with acute or convalescent COVID-19. The CDR3 runs from the conserved cysteine through the conserved F or W. Fields, in order: CDR3 DNA, CDR3 protein, clone size, D gene, V gene, J gene. A D gene is named only where the DNA matches it firmly. Not all rows give a size; the values are once, few, many and, for expanded clones, a class.

TGTGCCAGCAGCCAAGAAGCTAGCGGGGGCCTATACAATGAGCAGTTCTTC	CASSQEASGGLYNEQFF	.	TRBD2	TRBV5-5	TRBJ2-1
TGCGCCAGCAGCAACAGGGGCGGCACTGAAGCTTTCTTT	CASSNRGGTEAFF	few	TRBD1	TRBV4-1	TRBJ1-1
TGTGCCAGCAGTGAAGGGACAGGGGGTCCCTATAATTCACCCCTCCACTTT	CASSEGTGGPYNSPLHF	.	TRBD1	TRBV2	TRBJ1-6
TGTGCCAGCAGCTCCAACAGGGGAGGTAATTCACTGTTTTTT	CASSSNRGGNSLFF	.	TRBD1	TRBV5-6	TRBJ1-4
TGTGCCAGCAGCTTGGATCTCGGGACAGATACGCAGTATTTT	CASSLDLGTDTQYF	.	.	TRBV5-6	TRBJ2-3
TGTGCCAGCAGCCGCAGGGGTATGGGGACCGGGGAGCTGTTTTTT	CASSRRGMGTGELFF	.	.	TRBV2	TRBJ2-2
TGTGCTAGTGGTTTGGGGGACAGGGGAGTAGGTGGAAACACCATATATTTT	CASGLGDRGVGGNTIYF	many	TRBD1	TRBV12-5	TRBJ1-3
TGTGCCAGTATTGGTCCGGGGACAGGGGGAGGTCAGCCCCAGCATTTT	CASIGPGTGGGQPQHF	.	TRBD1	TRBV19	TRBJ1-5
TGTGCCAGCAGTGATGGACATCTCGCCTACGAGCAGTACTTC	CASSDGHLAYEQYF	.	.	TRBV2	TRBJ2-7
TGTGCCAGCAGCACCCGGACTAGCGGGGGGGATAGTGAGCAGTTCTTC	CASSTRTSGGDSEQFF	.	TRBD2	TRBV9	TRBJ2-1
TGTGCCAGCAGCTTAGCCACGGGACAGAGCTCCTACGAGCAGTACTTC	CASSLATGQSSYEQYF	.	TRBD1	TRBV7-8	TRBJ2-7
TGTGCCAGCAGCTTTGGACAGCCCAATCAGCCCCAGCATTTT	CASSFGQPNQPQHF	.	.	TRBV5-6	TRBJ1-5
TGTGCCAGCAGTCAAGCGGGGGCCCTCTACGAGCAGTACTTC	CASSQAGALYEQYF	.	TRBD2	TRBV6-1	TRBJ2-7
TGCGCCAGCAGCCAAGATTTCGGTGGCTATGGCTACACCTTC	CASSQDFGGYGYTF	many	.	TRBV4-1	TRBJ1-2
TGTGCCAGCAGTGAAGGGCTGACTGACTATGGCTACACCTTC	CASSEGLTDYGYTF	.	.	TRBV6-1	TRBJ1-2
TGCGCCAGCAGTGAGTCAAGGGGGCTGGGGGAAAAACTGTTTTTT	CASSESRGLGEKLFF	.	TRBD1	TRBV10-1	TRBJ1-4
TGTGCCAGCAGCACAGATAATTCACCCCTCCACTTT	CASSTDNSPLHF	.	.	TRBV7-9	TRBJ1-6
TGCGCCAGCACCTCCGGGGGGCGGGGCACAGATACGCAGTATTTT	CASTSGGRGTDTQYF	.	.	TRBV5-1	TRBJ2-3
TGCAGCGTGTTGACTACGGGAACTAATGAAAAACTGTTTTTT	CSVLTTGTNEKLFF	.	.	TRBV29-1	TRBJ1-4
TGTGCCAGCAGTCAAGCCTCCACAGGGGTAGCTACCGGGGAGCTGTTTTTT	CASSQASTGVATGELFF	.	TRBD1	TRBV6-1	TRBJ2-2
TGTGCCTGGAGACTCCAAGAGACCCAGTACTTC	CAWRLQETQYF	.	.	TRBV30	TRBJ2-5
TGTGCCAGCAGCGCCAACCCCGCGGGACAGAGTAATCAGCCCCAGCATTTT	CASSANPAGQSNQPQHF	.	TRBD1	TRBV7-6	TRBJ1-5
TGTGCCTGGAGTTACAGGGCCGGGGAGCTGTTTTTT	CAWSYRAGELFF	.	.	TRBV30	TRBJ2-2
TGTGCCAGCAGACCCCAGGGTGATGGAAACACCATATATTTT	CASRPQGDGNTIYF	.	.	TRBV6-6	TRBJ1-3
TGTGCCAGCTCACCCGGAGCTTCGAACACTGAAGCTTTCTTT	CASSPGASNTEAFF	.	.	TRBV18	TRBJ1-1
TGCGCCAGCAGCTATTTGTTGTCGGGGACTAACTATGGCTACACCTTC	CASSYLLSGTNYGYTF	.	.	TRBV5-1	TRBJ1-2
TGCGCCAGCAGCCTCCCGGGAAATGAGCAGTTCTTC	CASSLPGNEQFF	.	.	TRBV5-1	TRBJ2-1
TGTGCCAGCAGTGAATCCTACACCGGGGAGCTGTTTTTT	CASSESYTGELFF	.	.	TRBV6-1	TRBJ2-2
TGTGCCAGCAGCTTGGCAGTGGCTGCTCCTAATGAAAAACTGTTTTTT	CASSLAVAAPNEKLFF	.	.	TRBV5-5	TRBJ1-4
TGTGCCAGCAGCCAACGGTGGGGGGGCCGGAACAATGAGCAGTTCTTC	CASSQRWGGRNNEQFF	.	.	TRBV3-1/TRBV3-2	TRBJ2-1
TGTGCCAGCAGCGTTTTGACTAGCGGGACCGTAGATACGCAGTATTTT	CASSVLTSGTVDTQYF	.	TRBD2	TRBV5-4	TRBJ2-3
TGTGCCAGCTCACCGACAGGGGGCTCCGGGGAGACCCAGTACTTC	CASSPTGGSGETQYF	.	TRBD1	TRBV18	TRBJ2-5
TGTGCCAGCAGCTTAACTAGCGGCCCCTTGGAGACCCAGTACTTC	CASSLTSGPLETQYF	.	TRBD2	TRBV7-9	TRBJ2-5
TGTGCCAGTAGTACGTCCTGGGGGGGCAATCAGCCCCAGCATTTT	CASSTSWGGNQPQHF	.	.	TRBV19	TRBJ1-5
TGTGCCAGCGCGTTTTCCGGGACAGCGAACACTGAAGCTTTCTTT	CASAFSGTANTEAFF	.	TRBD1	TRBV7-3	TRBJ1-1
TGTGCCAGCTCGGCGAACACCGGGGAGCTGTTTTTT	CASSANTGELFF	.	.	TRBV7-3	TRBJ2-2
TGTGCCAGCAGTGATATAACAGCAACCCCCTACGAGCAGTACTTC	CASSDITATPYEQYF	few	.	TRBV2	TRBJ2-7
TGTGCCAGTAGCCTCGTACTAGGCGTCCCCTACGAGCAGTACTTC	CASSLVLGVPYEQYF	.	.	TRBV19	TRBJ2-7
TGCGCCAGCAGCTTGGGGGCTGAGCAGTTCTTC	CASSLGAEQFF	.	.	TRBV5-1	TRBJ2-1
TGTGCCAGCAGCTTAGGGTGGGGACAGTCCTACGAGCAGTACTTC	CASSLGWGQSYEQYF	.	TRBD1	TRBV7-8	TRBJ2-7
TGTGCCAGCTCACCACGGGGGAGGTTAAATGAAAAACTGTTTTTT	CASSPRGRLNEKLFF	.	.	TRBV18	TRBJ1-4
TGTGCCAGCAGCTTGGTGGCAGGGGGCACTGAAGCTTTCTTT	CASSLVAGGTEAFF	.	TRBD1	TRBV5-8	TRBJ1-1
TGTGCCAGCAGTGCCAAAGAGACCCAGTACTTC	CASSAKETQYF	.	.	TRBV2	TRBJ2-5
TGTGCCAGCAGCCAACTACAGGTAGCCGGGGAGCTGTTTTTT	CASSQLQVAGELFF	.	.	TRBV3-1/TRBV3-2	TRBJ2-2
TGCGCCAGCAGCCCCGAGTCCCCTCGACGATCCAGGTATAATTCACCCCTCCACTTT	CASSPESPRRSRYNSPLHF	.	.	TRBV4-1	TRBJ1-6
TGCGCCAGCAGTGCCGGGGGGGGTGAAGCTTTCTTT	CASSAGGGEAFF	.	.	TRBV10-1	TRBJ1-1
TGCGCCAGCAGCTATCGGACAGGGGCTGATAATTCACCCCTCCACTTT	CASSYRTGADNSPLHF	once	TRBD1	TRBV5-1	TRBJ1-6
TGTGCCAGTAGTATAAGTATTCGGGAAGAGACCCAGTACTTC	CASSISIREETQYF	once	.	TRBV19	TRBJ2-5
TGCGCCAGCCGAGGTCAGGGTACCTCCTACGAGCAGTACTTC	CASRGQGTSYEQYF	.	.	TRBV5-1	TRBJ2-7
TGTGCCAGCAGTGATTTTGTGGTGAGCCGAGGCTACACCTTC	CASSDFVVSRGYTF	.	.	TRBV2	TRBJ1-2
TGTGCCACCAGCGGGGACAGGGGGCGCCCCGGGGAGCTGTTTTTT	CATSGDRGRPGELFF	.	TRBD1	TRBV15	TRBJ2-2
TGTGCCAGCAGCCAAGGAACTTTTGGCAGGGGAAACACCATATATTTT	CASSQGTFGRGNTIYF	.	.	TRBV3-1/TRBV3-2	TRBJ1-3
TGTGCCAGCAGCTTAGACCTGGGGAGAAGCGAGCAGTACTTC	CASSLDLGRSEQYF	.	.	TRBV7-8	TRBJ2-7
TGTGCCAGCAGCCCTCGGGACAGGGGGTCCTACGAGCAGTACTTC	CASSPRDRGSYEQYF	.	TRBD1	TRBV3-1/TRBV3-2	TRBJ2-7
TGTGCCAGCAGCGTAGGAGGGGGCGACACCGGGGAGCTGTTTTTT	CASSVGGGDTGELFF	.	TRBD1	TRBV9	TRBJ2-2
TGTGCCAGCTCACCCCAGCCGCGGGATGAGCAGTTCTTC	CASSPQPRDEQFF	once	.	TRBV18	TRBJ2-1